A selection of T cell receptor beta chains follows, all from one sample in a study of blood T cell repertoires in COVID-19. This table comes from immunoSEQ multiplex PCR, and its TCRdb copy is limited to in-frame clones, with some not included. The sample has roughly 280,000 clones, roughly 85% seen once. What was sequenced was peripheral blood. The receptors originated from a man aged 55 to 70 who had recovered from COVID-19. Both conserved end residues are part of each CDR3. The order of the fields is J gene, D gene, V gene, clone size, CDR3 DNA, CDR3 protein. The D gene is left open where the match is weak. Size is stated for part of the rows, as once, few or many counts, or as a class when the clone is expanded.

j_call: TRBJ2-1
d_call: NA
v_call: TRBV15
clone_size: few
cdr3_nt: TGTGCCACCAGCAGAGACCGAGGGGGAGCCAATGAGCAGTTCTTC
cdr3_aa: CATSRDRGGANEQFF

j_call: TRBJ1-5
d_call: TRBD1
v_call: TRBV6-2/TRBV6-3
clone_size: few
cdr3_nt: TGTGCCAGCAGTTACTCCACGACAGGGGACCTTAGCAATCAGCCCCAGCATTTT
cdr3_aa: CASSYSTTGDLSNQPQHF

j_call: TRBJ2-7
d_call: NA
v_call: TRBV11-2
clone_size: NA
cdr3_nt: TGTGCCAGCAGCTTAGCGGCGGGAAGGGAGCAGTACTTC
cdr3_aa: CASSLAAGREQYF

j_call: TRBJ1-2
d_call: NA
v_call: TRBV2
clone_size: few
cdr3_nt: TGTGCCAGCAGTGCAAAGAAGGGGTTCTTCTCTGGCTACACCTTC
cdr3_aa: CASSAKKGFFSGYTF

j_call: TRBJ1-1
d_call: TRBD1
v_call: TRBV5-1
clone_size: NA
cdr3_nt: TGCGCCAGCAGCCCGGACAGGGGGAACACTGAAGCTTTCTTT
cdr3_aa: CASSPDRGNTEAFF

j_call: TRBJ2-7
d_call: NA
v_call: TRBV25-1
clone_size: NA
cdr3_nt: TGTGCCAGCAGAGAATCAGGGCCCTACGAGCAGTACTTC
cdr3_aa: CASRESGPYEQYF

j_call: TRBJ1-6
d_call: NA
v_call: TRBV19
clone_size: NA
cdr3_nt: TGTGCCAGTAGTACTTCCAGTCATTCACCCCTCCACTTT
cdr3_aa: CASSTSSHSPLHF

j_call: TRBJ2-5
d_call: NA
v_call: TRBV30
clone_size: NA
cdr3_nt: TGTGCCTGGAGTGTACTTTTAGAGACCCAGTACTTC
cdr3_aa: CAWSVLLETQYF

j_call: TRBJ1-2
d_call: NA
v_call: TRBV5-6
clone_size: NA
cdr3_nt: TGTGCCAGCAGCGACACAGCTAACTATGGCTACACCTTC
cdr3_aa: CASSDTANYGYTF

j_call: TRBJ2-5
d_call: NA
v_call: TRBV18
clone_size: NA
cdr3_nt: TGTGCCAGCTCACGCATCGGACAGTCCCCCTCCGAGACCCAGTACTTC
cdr3_aa: CASSRIGQSPSETQYF

j_call: TRBJ2-5
d_call: NA
v_call: TRBV24-1
clone_size: NA
cdr3_nt: TGTGCCACCAGTGATTTGCGCAGTAACCAAGAGACCCAGTACTTC
cdr3_aa: CATSDLRSNQETQYF

j_call: TRBJ2-5
d_call: NA
v_call: TRBV12-3/TRBV12-4
clone_size: once
cdr3_nt: TGTGCCAGCGCGAGTGGACGGGGGGAGACCCAGTACTTC
cdr3_aa: CASASGRGETQYF

j_call: TRBJ2-5
d_call: NA
v_call: TRBV30
clone_size: NA
cdr3_nt: TGTGCCTGGAGTGTAGACTTCCAAGAGACCCAGTACTTC
cdr3_aa: CAWSVDFQETQYF

j_call: TRBJ1-4
d_call: TRBD1
v_call: TRBV6-5
clone_size: few
cdr3_nt: TGTGCCAGCAGAAGACAGGGCCCTAATGAAAAACTGTTTTTT
cdr3_aa: CASRRQGPNEKLFF

j_call: TRBJ2-3
d_call: NA
v_call: TRBV28
clone_size: NA
cdr3_nt: TGTGCCAGCAGTTTGGTTCCCGAGGCAGATACGCAGTATTTT
cdr3_aa: CASSLVPEADTQYF

j_call: TRBJ2-5
d_call: NA
v_call: TRBV5-1
clone_size: NA
cdr3_nt: TGCGCCAGCAGCCGTCGGAAGGGGGAACAAGAGACCCAGTACTTC
cdr3_aa: CASSRRKGEQETQYF

j_call: TRBJ2-4
d_call: TRBD1
v_call: TRBV12-5
clone_size: NA
cdr3_nt: TGTGCTAGTGGTTCCGGGACAGGCCCCCAGCTAAACATTCAGTACTTC
cdr3_aa: CASGSGTGPQLNIQYF

j_call: TRBJ2-1
d_call: NA
v_call: TRBV19
clone_size: NA
cdr3_nt: TGTGCCAGTAGTATACCTCCGGGGGGCGCCTCTGGTGAGCAGTTCTTC
cdr3_aa: CASSIPPGGASGEQFF

j_call: TRBJ1-6
d_call: TRBD1
v_call: TRBV19
clone_size: once
cdr3_nt: TGTGCCAGTAGTATCGGGACAGGGGGTATAGCCCTCCACTTT
cdr3_aa: CASSIGTGGIALHF

j_call: TRBJ2-7
d_call: NA
v_call: TRBV6-5
clone_size: NA
cdr3_nt: TGTGCCAGCACCGACGACAACTCCTACGAGCAGTACTTC
cdr3_aa: CASTDDNSYEQYF

j_call: TRBJ2-6
d_call: TRBD1
v_call: TRBV5-6
clone_size: NA
cdr3_nt: TGTGCCAGCAGCCCCACAGGGGTCGGGGCCAACGTCCTGACTTTC
cdr3_aa: CASSPTGVGANVLTF

j_call: TRBJ2-3
d_call: TRBD2
v_call: TRBV7-2
clone_size: NA
cdr3_nt: TGTGCCAGCAGCCCGGGGACTAGCTGGGTTGCAGATACGCAGTATTTT
cdr3_aa: CASSPGTSWVADTQYF

j_call: TRBJ2-7
d_call: NA
v_call: TRBV18
clone_size: NA
cdr3_nt: TGTGCCAGCTCACCGATACAGAACCTCCTTGCCGAGCAGTACTTC
cdr3_aa: CASSPIQNLLAEQYF

j_call: TRBJ2-1
d_call: TRBD2
v_call: TRBV11-2
clone_size: NA
cdr3_nt: TGTGCCAGCATCCTGACCCGCGGGGGGAACAATGAGCAGTTCTTC
cdr3_aa: CASILTRGGNNEQFF

j_call: TRBJ2-7
d_call: NA
v_call: TRBV18
clone_size: few
cdr3_nt: TGTGCCAGCTCACCTGACAGCTCCTACGAGCAGTACTTC
cdr3_aa: CASSPDSSYEQYF

j_call: TRBJ2-1
d_call: TRBD1
v_call: TRBV19
clone_size: NA
cdr3_nt: TGTGCCAGTAGGGCCGACAGGGGGTCCTACAATGAGCAGTTCTTC
cdr3_aa: CASRADRGSYNEQFF

j_call: TRBJ2-1
d_call: NA
v_call: TRBV27
clone_size: NA
cdr3_nt: TGTGCCAGCAGCTTTCCATCCGGGGAGCAGTTCTTC
cdr3_aa: CASSFPSGEQFF

j_call: TRBJ1-2
d_call: NA
v_call: TRBV5-5
clone_size: once
cdr3_nt: TGTGCCAGCAGCAAATTTTCCGGGGGTTATGGTGGCTACACCTTC
cdr3_aa: CASSKFSGGYGGYTF

j_call: TRBJ1-6
d_call: NA
v_call: TRBV7-8
clone_size: NA
cdr3_nt: TGTGCCAGCAGCCACGACCGCACAGGAAGTAATTCACCCCTCCACTTT
cdr3_aa: CASSHDRTGSNSPLHF

j_call: TRBJ1-2
d_call: NA
v_call: TRBV4-2
clone_size: NA
cdr3_nt: TGTGCCAGCAGCCACTTAGGCCAGGATTATAACTATGGCTACACCTTC
cdr3_aa: CASSHLGQDYNYGYTF

j_call: TRBJ1-2
d_call: NA
v_call: TRBV15
clone_size: NA
cdr3_nt: TGTGCCACCAGCAAGCGAGGGAATAATGGCTACACCTTC
cdr3_aa: CATSKRGNNGYTF

j_call: TRBJ2-3
d_call: NA
v_call: TRBV12-5
clone_size: NA
cdr3_nt: TGTGCTAGTGGTTTGGGACGACTCAACAGGGCAGATACGCAGTATTTT
cdr3_aa: CASGLGRLNRADTQYF

j_call: TRBJ1-2
d_call: NA
v_call: TRBV6-5
clone_size: once
cdr3_nt: TGTGCCAGCAGGAGGACACCTGATGGCTACACCTTC
cdr3_aa: CASRRTPDGYTF

j_call: TRBJ2-3
d_call: TRBD1
v_call: TRBV2
clone_size: few
cdr3_nt: TGTGCCAGCAGGCAGGGGGATAATACGCAGTATTTT
cdr3_aa: CASRQGDNTQYF

j_call: TRBJ2-1
d_call: TRBD2
v_call: TRBV27
clone_size: NA
cdr3_nt: TGTGCCAGCAGTTTCCTAGCGGGAGGGGACAATGAGCAGTTCTTC
cdr3_aa: CASSFLAGGDNEQFF

j_call: TRBJ2-1
d_call: TRBD2
v_call: TRBV7-6
clone_size: NA
cdr3_nt: TGTGCCAGCAGCTTTCCAGGACTAGCGGGGGGGCCTTCCGGCAATGAGCAGTTCTTC
cdr3_aa: CASSFPGLAGGPSGNEQFF

j_call: TRBJ1-2
d_call: NA
v_call: TRBV30
clone_size: NA
cdr3_nt: TGTGCCGGGCCTATCGGGGTTTCTGGCTACACCTTC
cdr3_aa: CAGPIGVSGYTF

j_call: TRBJ2-6
d_call: NA
v_call: TRBV5-1
clone_size: NA
cdr3_nt: TGCGCCAGCAGCTTGATCCTCTCTGGGGCCAACGTCCTGACTTTC
cdr3_aa: CASSLILSGANVLTF

j_call: TRBJ2-7
d_call: NA
v_call: TRBV7-2
clone_size: NA
cdr3_nt: TGTGCCAGCAGCCCCCAACAGGGTTACGAGCAGTACTTC
cdr3_aa: CASSPQQGYEQYF

j_call: TRBJ1-6
d_call: NA
v_call: TRBV2
clone_size: NA
cdr3_nt: TGTGCCAGCAGTGAGCCTGGGGGGAGCAATTCACCCCTCCACTTT
cdr3_aa: CASSEPGGSNSPLHF

j_call: TRBJ2-3
d_call: NA
v_call: TRBV14
clone_size: few
cdr3_nt: TGTGCCAGCAGCCAAGATCCAACAGGCCGGAGCACAGATACGCAGTATTTT
cdr3_aa: CASSQDPTGRSTDTQYF

j_call: TRBJ1-1
d_call: TRBD1
v_call: TRBV19
clone_size: NA
cdr3_nt: TGTGCCAGTAGTAAAGACAGGGGGCCGGACACTGAAGCTTTCTTT
cdr3_aa: CASSKDRGPDTEAFF